Given below is one T cell receptor (beta chain) in context. Antigen: not known. This specimen includes other DNA sequences encoding the same CDR3. The germline V gene encodes CDR1 SGHRS and CDR2 YFSETQ. This CDR3 comprises 13 residues. Trimming pared 2 bases from V and 1 base from J, leaving 6 bases between. The data were obtained in a study of shared clonotypes between healthy human individuals. Broader study findings: As a rule, naive subsets had a larger estimated richness than memory subsets. Represented diversity, genetic and exposure-history alike, was limited by few donors.

Original data processing: ImmunoSEQ sequences covered only the junction and lacked quality scores; filtering therefore differed. Profiling relied on immunoSEQ multiplex PCR, and the TCRdb table lists in-frame clones only, not all of them. That table is the source of V, J and clone size, and D and trimming were worked out from the DNA. The data show about 1.1 million clones, around 82% seen once. Sample: memory CD4+ T cells from PBMCs. Regarding subset: CD45RA-negative fraction. The chain couples TRBV5-1 to TRBJ2-5; D unclear. The origin of this receptor is a man aged 18 to 35 in good health. Some clones in this sample may be carry-over from other donors' samples. CDR3 protein: CASSFGSQETQYF. The DNA for the CDR3 is TGCGCCAGCAGCTTCGGAAGCCAAGAGACCCAGTACTTC.